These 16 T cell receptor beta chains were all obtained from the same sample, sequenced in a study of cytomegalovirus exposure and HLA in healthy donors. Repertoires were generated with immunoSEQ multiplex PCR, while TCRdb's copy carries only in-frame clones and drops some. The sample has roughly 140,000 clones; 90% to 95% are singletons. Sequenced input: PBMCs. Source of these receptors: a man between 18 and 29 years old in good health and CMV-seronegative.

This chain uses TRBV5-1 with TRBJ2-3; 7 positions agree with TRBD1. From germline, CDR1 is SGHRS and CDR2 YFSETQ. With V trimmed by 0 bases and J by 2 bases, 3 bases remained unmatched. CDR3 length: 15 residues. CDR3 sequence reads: CASSLGQGNTDTQYF. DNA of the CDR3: TGCGCCAGCAGCTTGGGACAGGGAAACACAGATACGCAGTATTTT.

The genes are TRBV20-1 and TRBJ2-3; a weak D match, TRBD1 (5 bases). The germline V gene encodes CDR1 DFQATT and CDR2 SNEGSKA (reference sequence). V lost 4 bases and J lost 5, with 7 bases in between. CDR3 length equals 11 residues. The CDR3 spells CSATGLDTQYF. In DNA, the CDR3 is TGCAGTGCTACAGGGTTAGATACGCAGTATTTT.

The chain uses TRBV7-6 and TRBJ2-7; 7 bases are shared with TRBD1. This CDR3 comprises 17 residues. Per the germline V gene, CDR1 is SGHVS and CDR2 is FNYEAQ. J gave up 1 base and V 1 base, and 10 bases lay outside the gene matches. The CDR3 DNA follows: TGTGCCAGCAGCTTAGAACCTGGGACAGTAGCATCCTACGAGCAGTACTTC. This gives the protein CASSLEPGTVASYEQYF. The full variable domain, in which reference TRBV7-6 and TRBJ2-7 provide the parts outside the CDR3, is GAGVSQSPRYKVTKRGQDVALRCDPISGHVSLYWYRQALGQGPEFLTYFNYEAQQDKSGLPNDRFSAERPEGSISTLTIQRTEQRDSAMYRCASSLEPGTVASYEQYFGPGTRLTVT.

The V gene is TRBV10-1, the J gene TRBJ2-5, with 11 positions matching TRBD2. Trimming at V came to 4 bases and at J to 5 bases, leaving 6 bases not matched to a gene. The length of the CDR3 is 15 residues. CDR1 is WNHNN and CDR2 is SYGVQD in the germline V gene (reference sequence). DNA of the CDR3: TGCGCCAGCAGTGGGGTAGCGGGAGGGCCGGAGACCCAGTACTTC. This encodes CASSGVAGGPETQYF.

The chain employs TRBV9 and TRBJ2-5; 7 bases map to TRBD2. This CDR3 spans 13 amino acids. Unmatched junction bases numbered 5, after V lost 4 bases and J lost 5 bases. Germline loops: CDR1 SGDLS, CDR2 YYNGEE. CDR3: CASSSGGRETQYF. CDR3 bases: TGTGCCAGCAGCTCGGGGGGTAGGGAGACCCAGTACTTC.

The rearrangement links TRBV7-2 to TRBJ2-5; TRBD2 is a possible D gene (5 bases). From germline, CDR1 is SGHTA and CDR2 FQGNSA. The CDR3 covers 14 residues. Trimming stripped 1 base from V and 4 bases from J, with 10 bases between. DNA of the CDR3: TGTGCCAGCAGCTTAGTTGTGGCGGGAGAGACCCAGTACTTC. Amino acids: CASSLVVAGETQYF.

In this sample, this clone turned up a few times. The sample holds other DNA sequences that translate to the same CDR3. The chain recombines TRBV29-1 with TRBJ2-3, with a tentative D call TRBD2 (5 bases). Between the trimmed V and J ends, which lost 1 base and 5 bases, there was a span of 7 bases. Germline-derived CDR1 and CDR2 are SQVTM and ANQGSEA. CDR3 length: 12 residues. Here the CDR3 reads CSVEVAGDTQYF. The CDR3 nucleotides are TGCAGCGTTGAAGTCGCGGGAGATACGCAGTATTTT.

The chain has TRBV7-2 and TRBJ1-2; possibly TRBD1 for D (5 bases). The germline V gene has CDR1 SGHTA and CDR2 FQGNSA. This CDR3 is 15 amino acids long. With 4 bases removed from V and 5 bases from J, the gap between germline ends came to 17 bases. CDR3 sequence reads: CASSYDRQTLYGYTF. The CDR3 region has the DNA TGTGCCAGCAGCTACGACAGACAAACCTTATATGGCTACACCTTC.

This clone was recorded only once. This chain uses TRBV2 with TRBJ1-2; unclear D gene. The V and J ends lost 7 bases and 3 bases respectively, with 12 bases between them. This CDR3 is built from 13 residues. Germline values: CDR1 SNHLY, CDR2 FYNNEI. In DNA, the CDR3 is TGTGCCAGCAATCCGGGATTTGACTATGGCTACACCTTC. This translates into CASNPGFDYGYTF.

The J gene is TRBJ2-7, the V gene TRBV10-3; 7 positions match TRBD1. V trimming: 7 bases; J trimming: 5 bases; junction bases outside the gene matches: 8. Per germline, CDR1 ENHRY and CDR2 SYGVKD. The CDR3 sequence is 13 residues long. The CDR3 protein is CAITSTGQDEQYF. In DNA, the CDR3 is TGTGCCATCACCTCGACAGGGCAGGACGAGCAGTACTTC.

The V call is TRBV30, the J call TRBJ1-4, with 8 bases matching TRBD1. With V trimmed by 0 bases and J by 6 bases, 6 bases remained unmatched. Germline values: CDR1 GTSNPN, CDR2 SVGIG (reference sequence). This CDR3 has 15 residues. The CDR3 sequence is CAWSVGTGIDEKLFF. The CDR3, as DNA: TGTGCCTGGAGTGTAGGGACAGGTATCGATGAAAAACTGTTTTTT.

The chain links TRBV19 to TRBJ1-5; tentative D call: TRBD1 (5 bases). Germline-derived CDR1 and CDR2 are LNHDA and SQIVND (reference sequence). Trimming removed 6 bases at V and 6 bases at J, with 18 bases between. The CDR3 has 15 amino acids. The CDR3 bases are TGTGCCAGTAGGGGGCAGTCGGTTAGGGGTCAGCCCCAGCATTTT. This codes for CASRGQSVRGQPQHF. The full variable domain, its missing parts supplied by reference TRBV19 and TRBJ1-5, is DGGITQSPKYLFRKEGQNVTLSCEQNLNHDAMYWYRQDPGQGLRLIYYSQIVNDFQKGDIAEGYSVSREKKESFPLTVTSAQKNPTAFYLCASRGQSVRGQPQHFGDGTRLSIL.

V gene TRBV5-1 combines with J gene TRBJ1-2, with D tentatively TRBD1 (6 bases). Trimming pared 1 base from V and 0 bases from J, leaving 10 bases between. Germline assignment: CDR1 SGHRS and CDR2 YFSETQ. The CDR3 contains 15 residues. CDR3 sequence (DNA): TGCGCCAGCAGCTTGCAGGACAGTCCTAACTATGGCTACACCTTC. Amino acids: CASSLQDSPNYGYTF.

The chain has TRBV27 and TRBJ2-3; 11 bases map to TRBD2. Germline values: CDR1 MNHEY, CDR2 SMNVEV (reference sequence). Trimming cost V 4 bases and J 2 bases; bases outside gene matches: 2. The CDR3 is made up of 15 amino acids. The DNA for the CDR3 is TGTGCCAGCAGTTCTAGCGGGGGGCCCACAGATACGCAGTATTTT. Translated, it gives CASSSSGGPTDTQYF.

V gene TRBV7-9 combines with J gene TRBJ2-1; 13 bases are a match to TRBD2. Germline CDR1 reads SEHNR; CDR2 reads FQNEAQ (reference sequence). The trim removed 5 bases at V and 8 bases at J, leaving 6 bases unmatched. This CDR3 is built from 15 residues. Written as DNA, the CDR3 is TGTGCCAGCAGCCCCGGGACTAGCGGGATCGATGAGCAGTTCTTC. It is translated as CASSPGTSGIDEQFF.

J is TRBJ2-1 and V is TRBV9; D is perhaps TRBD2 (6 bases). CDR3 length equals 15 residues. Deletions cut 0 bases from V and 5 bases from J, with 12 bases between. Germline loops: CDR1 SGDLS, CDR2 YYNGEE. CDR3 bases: TGTGCCAGCAGCGTAGGGGACTCTCGGGACAATGAGCAGTTCTTC. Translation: CASSVGDSRDNEQFF.